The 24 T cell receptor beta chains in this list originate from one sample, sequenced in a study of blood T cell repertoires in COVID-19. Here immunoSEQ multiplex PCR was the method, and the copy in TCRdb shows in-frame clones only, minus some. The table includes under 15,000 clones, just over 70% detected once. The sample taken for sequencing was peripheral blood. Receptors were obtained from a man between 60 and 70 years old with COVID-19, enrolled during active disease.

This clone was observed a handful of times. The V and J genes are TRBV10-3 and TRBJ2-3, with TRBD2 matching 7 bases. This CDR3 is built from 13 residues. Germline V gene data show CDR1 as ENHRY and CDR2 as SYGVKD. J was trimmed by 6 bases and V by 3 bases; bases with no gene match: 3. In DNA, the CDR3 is TGTGCCATCAGTGAAAGCGGGACCGATACGCAGTATTTT. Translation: CAISESGTDTQYF.

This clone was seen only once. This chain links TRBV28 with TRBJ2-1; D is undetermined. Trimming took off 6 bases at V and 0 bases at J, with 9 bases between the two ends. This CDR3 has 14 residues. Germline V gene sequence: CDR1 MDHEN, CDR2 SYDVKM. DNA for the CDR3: TGTGCCAGCAGGGTCTTGAGCTCCTACAATGAGCAGTTCTTC. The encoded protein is CASRVLSSYNEQFF.

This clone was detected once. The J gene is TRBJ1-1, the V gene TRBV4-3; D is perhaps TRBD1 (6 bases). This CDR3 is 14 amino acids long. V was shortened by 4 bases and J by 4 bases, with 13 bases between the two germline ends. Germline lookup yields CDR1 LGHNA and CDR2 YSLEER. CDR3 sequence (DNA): TGCGCCAGCAGCCGGACCCAGGGGTCCACTGAAGCTTTCTTT. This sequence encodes CASSRTQGSTEAFF.

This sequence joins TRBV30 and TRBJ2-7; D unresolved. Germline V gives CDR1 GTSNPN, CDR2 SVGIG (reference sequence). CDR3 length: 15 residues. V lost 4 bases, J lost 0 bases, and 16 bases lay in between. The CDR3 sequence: CAWTSTEFLSYEQYF. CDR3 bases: TGTGCCTGGACCTCCACGGAGTTCCTCTCCTACGAGCAGTACTTC.

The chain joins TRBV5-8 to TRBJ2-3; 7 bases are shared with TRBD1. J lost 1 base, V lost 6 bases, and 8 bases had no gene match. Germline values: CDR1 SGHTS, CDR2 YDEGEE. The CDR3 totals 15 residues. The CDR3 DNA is TGTGCCAGCATCGGCCGGGACAGTGGCACAGATACGCAGTATTTT. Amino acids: CASIGRDSGTDTQYF.

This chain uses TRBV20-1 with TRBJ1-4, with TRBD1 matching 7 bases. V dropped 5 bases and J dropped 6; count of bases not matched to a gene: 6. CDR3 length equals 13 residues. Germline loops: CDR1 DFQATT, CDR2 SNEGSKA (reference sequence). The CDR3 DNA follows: TGCAGTGCTGGTGGGACAGCCGATGAAAAACTGTTTTTT. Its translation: CSAGGTADEKLFF.

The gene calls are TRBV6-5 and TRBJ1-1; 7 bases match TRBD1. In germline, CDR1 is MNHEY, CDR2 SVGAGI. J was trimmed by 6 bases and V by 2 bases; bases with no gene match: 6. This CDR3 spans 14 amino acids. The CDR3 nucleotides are TGTGCCAGCAGTTACGACAGGGTATTCGCTGAAGCTTTCTTT. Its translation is CASSYDRVFAEAFF.

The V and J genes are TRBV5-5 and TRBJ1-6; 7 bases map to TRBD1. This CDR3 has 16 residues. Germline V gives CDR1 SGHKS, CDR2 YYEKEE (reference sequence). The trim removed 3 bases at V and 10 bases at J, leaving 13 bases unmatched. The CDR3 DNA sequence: TGTGCCAGCAGCTGGGATTTACAGGGGTCGCAATCACCCCTCCACTTT. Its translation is CASSWDLQGSQSPLHF.

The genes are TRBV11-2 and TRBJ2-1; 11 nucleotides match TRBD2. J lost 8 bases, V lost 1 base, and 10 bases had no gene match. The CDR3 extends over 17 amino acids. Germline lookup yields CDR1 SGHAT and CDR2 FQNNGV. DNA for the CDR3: TGTGCCAGCAGCTTAGCCCCTAGCGGGAGGATCAGGTATGAGCAGTTCTTC. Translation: CASSLAPSGRIRYEQFF.

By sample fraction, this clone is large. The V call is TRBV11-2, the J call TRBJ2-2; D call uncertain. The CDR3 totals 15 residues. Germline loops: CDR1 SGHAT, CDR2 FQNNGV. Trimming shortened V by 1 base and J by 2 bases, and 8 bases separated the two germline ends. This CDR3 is CASSLVDINTGELFF. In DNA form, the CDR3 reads TGTGCCAGCAGCTTAGTTGACATCAACACCGGGGAGCTGTTTTTT.

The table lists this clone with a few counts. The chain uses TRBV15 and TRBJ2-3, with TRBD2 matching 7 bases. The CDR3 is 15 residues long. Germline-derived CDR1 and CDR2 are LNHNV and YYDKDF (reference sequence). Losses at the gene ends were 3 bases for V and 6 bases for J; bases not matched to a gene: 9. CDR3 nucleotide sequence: TGTGCCACCAGCAGGGGGGGGTATGGAGGGGATACGCAGTATTTT. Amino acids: CATSRGGYGGDTQYF. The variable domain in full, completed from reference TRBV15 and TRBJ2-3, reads DAMVIQNPRYQVTQFGKPVTLSCSQTLNHNVMYWYQQKSSQAPKLLFHYYDKDFNNEADTPDNFQSRRPNTSFCFLDIRSPGLGDTAMYLCATSRGGYGGDTQYFGPGTRLTVL.

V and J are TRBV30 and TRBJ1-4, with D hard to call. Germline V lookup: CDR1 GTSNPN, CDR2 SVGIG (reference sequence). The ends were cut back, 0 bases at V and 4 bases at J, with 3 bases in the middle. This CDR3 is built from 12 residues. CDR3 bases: TGTGCCTGGAGTGTTCTTAATGAAAAACTGTTTTTT. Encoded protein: CAWSVLNEKLFF.

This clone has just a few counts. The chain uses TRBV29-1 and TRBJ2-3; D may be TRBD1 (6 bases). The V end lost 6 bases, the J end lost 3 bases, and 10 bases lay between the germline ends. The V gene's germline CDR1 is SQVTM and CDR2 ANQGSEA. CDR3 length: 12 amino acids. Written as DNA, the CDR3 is TGCAGCGTCCGAGGACAGACAGATACGCAGTATTTT. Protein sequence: CSVRGQTDTQYF.

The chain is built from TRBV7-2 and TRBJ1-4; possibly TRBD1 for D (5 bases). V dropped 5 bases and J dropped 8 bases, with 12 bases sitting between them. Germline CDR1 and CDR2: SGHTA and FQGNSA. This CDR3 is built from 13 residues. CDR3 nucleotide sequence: TGTGCCAGCAGCCCATGGCGGGGGGAAAAACTGTTTTTT. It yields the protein CASSPWRGEKLFF. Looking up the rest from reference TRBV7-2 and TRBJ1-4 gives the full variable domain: GAGVSQSPSNKVTEKGKDVELRCDPISGHTALYWYRQSLGQGLEFLIYFQGNSAPDKSGLPSDRFSAERTGGSVSTLTIQRTQQEDSAVYLCASSPWRGEKLFFGSGTQLSVL.

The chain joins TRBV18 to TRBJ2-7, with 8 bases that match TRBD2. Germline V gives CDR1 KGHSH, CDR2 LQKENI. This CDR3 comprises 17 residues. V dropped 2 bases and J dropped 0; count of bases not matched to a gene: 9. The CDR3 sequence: CASSPNPSGFSSYEQYV. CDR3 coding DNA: TGTGCCAGCTCACCAAACCCTAGCGGGTTTTCCTCCTACGAGCAGTACGTC.

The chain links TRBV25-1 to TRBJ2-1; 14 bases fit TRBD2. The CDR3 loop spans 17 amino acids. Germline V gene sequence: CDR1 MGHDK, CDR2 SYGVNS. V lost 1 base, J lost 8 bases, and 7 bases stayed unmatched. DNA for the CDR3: TGTGCCAGCAGTGAATCTCCCGCGGGACTAGCGGGAGATGAGCAGTTCTTC. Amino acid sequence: CASSESPAGLAGDEQFF.

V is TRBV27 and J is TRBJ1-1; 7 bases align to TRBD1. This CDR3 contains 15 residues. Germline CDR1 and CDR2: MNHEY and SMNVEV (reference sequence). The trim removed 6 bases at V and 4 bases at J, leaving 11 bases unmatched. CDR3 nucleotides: TGTGCCAGCAGCACAACCTTAGGGGGCGGCACTGAAGCTTTCTTT. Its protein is CASSTTLGGGTEAFF.

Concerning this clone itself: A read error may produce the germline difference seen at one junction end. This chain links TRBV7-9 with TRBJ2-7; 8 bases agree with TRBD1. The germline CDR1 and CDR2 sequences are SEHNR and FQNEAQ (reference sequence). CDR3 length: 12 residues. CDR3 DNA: TGTGCCAGCAGCTTAGCCCCACAGGGGGAAAACTTC. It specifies CASSLAPQGENF.

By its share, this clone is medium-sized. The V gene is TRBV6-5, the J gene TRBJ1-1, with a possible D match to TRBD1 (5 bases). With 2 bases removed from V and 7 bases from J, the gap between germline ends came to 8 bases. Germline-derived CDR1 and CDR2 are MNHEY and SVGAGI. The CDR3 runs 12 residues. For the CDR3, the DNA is TGTGCCAGCAGTTACCAGGGACTTGAAGCTTTCTTT. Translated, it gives CASSYQGLEAFF.

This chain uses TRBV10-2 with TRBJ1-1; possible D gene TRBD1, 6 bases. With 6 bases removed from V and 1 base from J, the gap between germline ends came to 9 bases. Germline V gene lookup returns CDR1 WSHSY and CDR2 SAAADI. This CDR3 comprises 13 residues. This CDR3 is CASRLTGNTEAFF. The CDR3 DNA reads TGCGCCAGCAGACTGACAGGGAACACTGAAGCTTTCTTT.

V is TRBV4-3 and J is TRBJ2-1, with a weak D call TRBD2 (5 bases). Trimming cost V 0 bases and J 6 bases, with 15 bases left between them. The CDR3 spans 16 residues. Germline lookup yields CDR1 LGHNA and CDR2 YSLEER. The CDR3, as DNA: TGCGCCAGCAGCCAAGAAGTCCTCGGCGGAGGCAATGAGCAGTTCTTC. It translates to CASSQEVLGGGNEQFF.

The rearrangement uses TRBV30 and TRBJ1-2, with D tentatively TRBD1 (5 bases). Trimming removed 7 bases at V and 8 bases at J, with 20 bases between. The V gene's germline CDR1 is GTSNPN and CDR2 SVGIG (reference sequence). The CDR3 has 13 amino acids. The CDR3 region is CASKTAGGSGYTF. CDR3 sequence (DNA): TGTGCCTCAAAGACGGCCGGGGGTTCCGGCTACACCTTC.

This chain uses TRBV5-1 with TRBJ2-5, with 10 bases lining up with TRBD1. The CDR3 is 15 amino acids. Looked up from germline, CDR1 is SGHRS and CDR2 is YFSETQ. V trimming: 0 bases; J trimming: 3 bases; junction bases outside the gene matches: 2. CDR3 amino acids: CASSLGQGAKETQYF. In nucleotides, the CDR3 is TGCGCCAGCAGCTTGGGACAGGGGGCCAAAGAGACCCAGTACTTC.

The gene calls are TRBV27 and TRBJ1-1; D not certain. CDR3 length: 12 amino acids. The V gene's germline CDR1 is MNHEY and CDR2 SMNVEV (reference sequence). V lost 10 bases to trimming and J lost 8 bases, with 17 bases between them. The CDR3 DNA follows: TGTGCCACCTTGACACCTAACCGGGAAGCTTTCTTT. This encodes CATLTPNREAFF.